Shown below are 5 T cell receptor beta chains from a single sample sequenced in a study of shared clonotypes between healthy human individuals. Using immunoSEQ multiplex PCR, the repertoire was profiled, and TCRdb retains in-frame clones only, with some absent. This repertoire shows more than 2 million clones, over 85% found once; its top ten account for approximately 0.13%. The specimen was naive CD4+ T cells sorted from blood. The subset: CD45RA+ positively selected. All receptors derive from a man aged 18 to 30 in good health.

This chain uses TRBV7-8 with TRBJ2-3, with D possibly matching TRBD1 (5 bases). Per germline, CDR1 SGHVS and CDR2 FQNEAQ. This CDR3 has 17 residues. The V gene lost 1 base and the J gene lost 3 bases, with 17 bases spanning the gap. CDR3 DNA sequence: TGTGCCAGCAGCTTAGGGAGTGGTGCAGGGTTTACAGATACGCAGTATTTT. Its protein product is CASSLGSGAGFTDTQYF.

The chain couples TRBV13 to TRBJ1-4; 9 bases are a match to TRBD1. Trimming removed 4 bases from V and 4 bases from J; junction bases left unmatched: 4. CDR3 length: 15 amino acids. CDR1 PRHDT and CDR2 FYEKMQ come from the germline V gene (reference sequence). The CDR3 DNA reads as TGTGCCAGCAGCTCCGGGACAGGGTTTAATGAAAAACTGTTTTTT. Its translation is CASSSGTGFNEKLFF. Using reference TRBV13 and TRBJ1-4 for the parts outside the CDR3, the full variable domain is AAGVIQSPRHLIKEKRETATLKCYPIPRHDTVYWYQQGPGQDPQFLISFYEKMQSDKGSIPDRFSAQQFSDYHSELNMSSLELGDSALYFCASSSGTGFNEKLFFGSGTQLSVL.

The genes are TRBV7-8 and TRBJ1-6, with TRBD1 identical over 8 bases. The CDR3 consists of 16 residues. Germline V lookup: CDR1 SGHVS, CDR2 FQNEAQ. V shed 7 bases, J shed 7 bases, and the junction held 12 bases outside the gene matches. The CDR3 DNA is TGTGCCAGCACCGGCGGGGACAGGCCCAACAATTCACCCCTCCACTTT. Translating gives CASTGGDRPNNSPLHF.

Note on this clone: This sample also contains other DNA sequences that code for the same CDR3. This chain connects TRBV5-4 to TRBJ2-5; D remains ambiguous. There are 14 residues in the CDR3. V was pared by 0 bases and J by 2 bases, with 8 bases between. CDR1 and CDR2 from the germline V gene are SGHNT and YYREEE (reference sequence). The CDR3 spells CASSLASTQETQYF. The CDR3 DNA sequence: TGTGCCAGCAGCTTGGCTTCCACTCAAGAGACCCAGTACTTC.

The V call is TRBV7-8, the J call TRBJ1-1; tentatively, D is TRBD1 (5 bases). Germline lookup yields CDR1 SGHVS and CDR2 FQNEAQ. The CDR3 is made up of 13 amino acids. Trimming took 1 base from V and 7 from J, leaving 10 bases between them. CDR3 region: CASSLVGEGEAFF. As DNA, the CDR3 is TGTGCCAGCAGCTTAGTAGGGGAGGGTGAAGCTTTCTTT.